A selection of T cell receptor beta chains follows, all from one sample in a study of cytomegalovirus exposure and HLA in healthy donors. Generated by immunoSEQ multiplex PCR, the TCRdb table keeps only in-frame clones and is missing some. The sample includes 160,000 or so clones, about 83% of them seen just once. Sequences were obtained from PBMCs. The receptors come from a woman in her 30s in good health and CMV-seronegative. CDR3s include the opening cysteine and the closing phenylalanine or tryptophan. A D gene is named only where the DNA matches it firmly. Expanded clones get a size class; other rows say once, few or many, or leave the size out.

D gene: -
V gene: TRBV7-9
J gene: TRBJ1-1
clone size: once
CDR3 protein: CASSLVSVNTEAFF
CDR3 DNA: TGTGCCAGCAGCTTAGTCTCTGTTAACACTGAAGCTTTCTTT

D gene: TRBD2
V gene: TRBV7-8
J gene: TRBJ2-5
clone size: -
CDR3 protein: CASSPRTSGQNGTQYF
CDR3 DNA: TGTGCCAGCAGCCCCCGGACTAGCGGTCAGAACGGGACCCAGTACTTC

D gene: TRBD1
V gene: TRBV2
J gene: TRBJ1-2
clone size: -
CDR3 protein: CASSERPGQGMGYTF
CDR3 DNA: TGTGCCAGCAGTGAACGCCCCGGACAGGGGATGGGCTACACCTTC

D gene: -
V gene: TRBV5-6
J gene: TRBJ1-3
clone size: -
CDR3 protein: CASSAGRPLRGNTIYF
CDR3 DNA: TGTGCCAGCAGCGCGGGACGTCCCTTGCGGGGAAACACCATATATTTT

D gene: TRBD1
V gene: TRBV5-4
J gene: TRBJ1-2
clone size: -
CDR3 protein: CASSFGQGLLQGYTF
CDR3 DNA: TGTGCCAGCAGCTTCGGACAGGGGCTTCTCCAGGGCTACACCTTC

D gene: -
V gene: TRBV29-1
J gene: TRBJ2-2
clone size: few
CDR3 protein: CSVGQGPGELFF
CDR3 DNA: TGCAGCGTGGGCCAGGGTCCCGGGGAGCTGTTTTTT

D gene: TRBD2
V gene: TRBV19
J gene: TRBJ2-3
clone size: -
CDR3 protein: CASSIALAGGSTDTQYF
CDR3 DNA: TGTGCCAGTAGTATAGCTCTAGCGGGGGGTAGTACAGATACGCAGTATTTT

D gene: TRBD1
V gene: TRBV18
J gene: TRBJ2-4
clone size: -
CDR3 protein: CASSPPRGLAKNIQYF
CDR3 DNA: TGTGCCAGCTCACCACCGAGGGGGCTAGCCAAAAACATTCAGTACTTC

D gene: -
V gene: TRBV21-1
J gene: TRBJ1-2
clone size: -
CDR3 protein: CASSKHPANYGYTF
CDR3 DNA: TGTGCCAGCAGCAAACACCCAGCTAACTATGGCTACACCTTC

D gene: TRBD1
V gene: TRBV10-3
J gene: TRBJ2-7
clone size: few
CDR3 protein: CAISPGGYEQYF
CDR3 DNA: TGTGCCATCAGTCCAGGGGGCTACGAGCAGTACTTC

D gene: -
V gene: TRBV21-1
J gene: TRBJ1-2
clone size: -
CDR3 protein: CASSKAASYGYTF
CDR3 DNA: TGTGCCAGCAGCAAAGCGGCAAGCTATGGCTACACCTTC